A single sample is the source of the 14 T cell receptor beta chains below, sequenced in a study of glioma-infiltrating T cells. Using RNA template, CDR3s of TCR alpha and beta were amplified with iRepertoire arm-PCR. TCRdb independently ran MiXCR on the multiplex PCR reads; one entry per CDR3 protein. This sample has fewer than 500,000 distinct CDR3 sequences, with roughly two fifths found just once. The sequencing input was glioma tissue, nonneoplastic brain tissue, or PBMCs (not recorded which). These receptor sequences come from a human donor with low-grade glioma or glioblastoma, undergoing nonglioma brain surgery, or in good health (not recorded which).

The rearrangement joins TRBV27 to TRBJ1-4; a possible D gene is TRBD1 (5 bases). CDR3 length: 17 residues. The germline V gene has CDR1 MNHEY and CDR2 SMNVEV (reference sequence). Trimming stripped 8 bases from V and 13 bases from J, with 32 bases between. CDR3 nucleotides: TGTGCCAGCGGAATCCGGGACTTCCTACAATATCGCGAAGGACTGTTTTTT. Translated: CASGIRDFLQYREGLFF.

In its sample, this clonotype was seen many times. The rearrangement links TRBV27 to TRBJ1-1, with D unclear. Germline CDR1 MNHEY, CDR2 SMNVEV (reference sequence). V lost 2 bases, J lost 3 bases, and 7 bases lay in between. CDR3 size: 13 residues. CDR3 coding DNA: TGTGCCAGCAGTTTAAAGGTGGACACTGAAGCTTTCTTT. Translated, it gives CASSLKVDTEAFF.

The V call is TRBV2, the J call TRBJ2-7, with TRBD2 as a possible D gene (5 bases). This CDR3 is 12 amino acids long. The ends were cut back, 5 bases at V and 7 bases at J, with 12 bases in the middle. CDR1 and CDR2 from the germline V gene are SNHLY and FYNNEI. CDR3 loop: CASSWTDLEQYF. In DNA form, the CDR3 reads TGTGCCAGCAGTTGGACGGACTTGGAGCAGTACTTC.

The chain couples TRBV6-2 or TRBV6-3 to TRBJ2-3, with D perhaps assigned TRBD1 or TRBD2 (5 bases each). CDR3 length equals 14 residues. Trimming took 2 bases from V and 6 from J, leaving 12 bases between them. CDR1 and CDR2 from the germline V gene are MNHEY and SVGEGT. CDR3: CASSYKADKDTQYF. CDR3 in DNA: TGTGCCAGCAGTTACAAAGCGGACAAGGATACGCAGTATTTT.

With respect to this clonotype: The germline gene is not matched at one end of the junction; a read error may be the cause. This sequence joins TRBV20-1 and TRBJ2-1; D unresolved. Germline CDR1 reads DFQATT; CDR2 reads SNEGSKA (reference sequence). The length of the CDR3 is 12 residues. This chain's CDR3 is CGASNYHNEQFF. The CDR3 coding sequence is TGCGGTGCTAGTAACTACCACAATGAGCAGTTCTTC.

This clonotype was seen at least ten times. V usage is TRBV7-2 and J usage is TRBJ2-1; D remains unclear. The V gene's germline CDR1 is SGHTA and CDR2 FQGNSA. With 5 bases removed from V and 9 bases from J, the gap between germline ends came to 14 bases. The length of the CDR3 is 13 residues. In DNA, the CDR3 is TGTGCCAGCAGCACCTTACGAAGTGGTGAGCAGTTCTTC. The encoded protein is CASSTLRSGEQFF.

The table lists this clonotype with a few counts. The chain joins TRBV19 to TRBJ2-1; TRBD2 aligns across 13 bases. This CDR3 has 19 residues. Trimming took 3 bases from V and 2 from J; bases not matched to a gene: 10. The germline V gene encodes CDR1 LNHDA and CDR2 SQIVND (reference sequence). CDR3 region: CASSIRLRLAGGPYNEQFF. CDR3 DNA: TGTGCCAGTAGTATCAGGTTACGACTAGCGGGAGGTCCCTACAATGAGCAGTTCTTC.

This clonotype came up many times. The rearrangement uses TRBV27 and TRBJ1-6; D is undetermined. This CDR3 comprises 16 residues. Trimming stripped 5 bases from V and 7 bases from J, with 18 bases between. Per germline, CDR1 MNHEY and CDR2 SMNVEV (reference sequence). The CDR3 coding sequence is TGTGCCAGCAGTGAGAGTTCCGCAGCTTGGAATTCACCCCTCCACTTT. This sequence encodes CASSESSAAWNSPLHF.

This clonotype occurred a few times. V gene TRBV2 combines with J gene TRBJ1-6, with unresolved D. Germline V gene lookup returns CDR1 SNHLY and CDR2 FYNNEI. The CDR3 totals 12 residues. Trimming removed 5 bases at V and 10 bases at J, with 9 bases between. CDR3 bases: TGTGCCAGCAGTCTCGAATCCTCACCCCTCCACTTT. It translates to CASSLESSPLHF.

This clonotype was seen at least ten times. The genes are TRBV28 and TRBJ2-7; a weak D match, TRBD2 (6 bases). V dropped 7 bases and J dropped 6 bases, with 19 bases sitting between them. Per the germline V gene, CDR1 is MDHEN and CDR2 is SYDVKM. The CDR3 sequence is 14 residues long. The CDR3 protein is CASNPAGQVGEQYF. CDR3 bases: TGTGCCAGCAACCCCGCGGGGCAAGTAGGCGAGCAGTACTTC.

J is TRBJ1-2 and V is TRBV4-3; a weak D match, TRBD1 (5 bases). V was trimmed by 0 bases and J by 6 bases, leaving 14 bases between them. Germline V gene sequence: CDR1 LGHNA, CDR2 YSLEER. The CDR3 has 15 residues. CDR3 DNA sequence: TGCGCCAGCAGCCAAGATGAACCCGGGACTAATGGCTACACCTTC. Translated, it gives CASSQDEPGTNGYTF.

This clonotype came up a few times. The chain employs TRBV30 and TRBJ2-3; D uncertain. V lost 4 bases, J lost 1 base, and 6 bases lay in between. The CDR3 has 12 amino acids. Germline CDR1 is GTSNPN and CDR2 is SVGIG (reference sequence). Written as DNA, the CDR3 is TGTGCCTGGACCGGCGGCACAGATACGCAGTATTTT. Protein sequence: CAWTGGTDTQYF.

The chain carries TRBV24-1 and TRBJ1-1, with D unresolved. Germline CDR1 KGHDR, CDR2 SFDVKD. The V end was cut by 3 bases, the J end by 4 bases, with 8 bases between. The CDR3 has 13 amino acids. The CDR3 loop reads CATSDGWSTEAFF. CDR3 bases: TGTGCCACCAGTGATGGTTGGAGCACTGAAGCTTTCTTT.

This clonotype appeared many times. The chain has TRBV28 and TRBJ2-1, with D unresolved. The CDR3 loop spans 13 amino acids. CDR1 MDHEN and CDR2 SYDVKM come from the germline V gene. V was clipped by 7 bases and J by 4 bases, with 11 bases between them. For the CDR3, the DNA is TGTGCCAGCACGACCTGGGGATACAATGAGCAGTTCTTC. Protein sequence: CASTTWGYNEQFF.